The clone carrying this T cell receptor (beta chain) was observed many times. Its matching antigen is unknown. The data stem from a study of T cells in Graves' hyperthyroidism and ophthalmopathy. About the study: Staff took peripheral blood when the initial diagnosis was made, before any treatment began. General study results and limits: Most expanded thyroid clonotypes above 0.001 also appeared in blood.

RNA transcripts were the template for amplifying TCR beta CDR3 regions. Using the HTBI primer set, a first-round RT-PCR was run on the TCR CDR3. MiXCR was run by TCRdb on the multiplex PCR reads, yielding one entry per CDR3 protein. This table holds fewer than 400,000 distinct CDR3 sequences, over 12% found once. Germline-derived CDR1 and CDR2 are DFQATT and SNEGSKA (reference sequence). V was trimmed by 2 bases and J by 0 bases, leaving 7 bases between them. The CDR3 covers 13 residues. The cohort's ophthalmopathy patients, a group with duration under 3 months, had a Clinical Activity Score of at least 3 and a NOSPECS grade of at least 4.

The rearrangement links TRBV20-1 to TRBJ1-1; TRBD1 is a possible D gene (5 bases). The TCR sequence derives from a man aged 50 or older with Graves' ophthalmopathy. Sequenced input: blood. Here the CDR3 reads CSARMTVNTEAFF. As DNA, the CDR3 is TGCAGTGCTAGAATGACAGTGAACACTGAAGCTTTCTTT.